The 30 T cell receptor beta chains presented below share a single source sample, sequenced in a study of T cell changes during pregnancy in multiple sclerosis. Sequencing was performed with immunoSEQ multiplex PCR; in TCRdb, only in-frame clones are kept and a portion is missing. The data contain about 40,000 clones, about 90% of them seen just once; the ten biggest clones take up roughly 5%. The sequenced sample was peripheral blood, obtained in the first trimester of pregnancy. These receptors came from a female donor in good health, enrolled as a control in a pregnancy study.

The rearrangement joins TRBV11-1 to TRBJ2-7; 10 bases align to TRBD2. The CDR3 length is 13 residues. Germline values: CDR1 SGHAT, CDR2 FQDESV (reference sequence). Germline trimming cut 3 bases from V and 6 bases from J; bases unmatched to any gene: 2. The CDR3 is CASSLRTSGEQYF. CDR3 nucleotide sequence: TGTGCCAGCAGCTTGAGGACTAGCGGCGAGCAGTACTTC.

This clone was recorded only once. V usage is TRBV6-1 and J usage is TRBJ2-4; D perhaps matches TRBD1 (6 bases). From germline, CDR1 is MNHNS and CDR2 SASEGT. The CDR3 is 15 residues long. V was shortened by 0 bases and J by 3 bases, with 9 bases between the two germline ends. The CDR3 reads CASSEAQGRKNIQYF. In DNA form, the CDR3 reads TGTGCCAGCAGTGAAGCGCAGGGGCGCAAAAACATTCAGTACTTC.

This clone turned up a few times. This chain connects TRBV10-1 to TRBJ1-1; D is ambiguous. Germline V lookup: CDR1 WNHNN, CDR2 SYGVQD (reference sequence). CDR3 length: 13 amino acids. The chain's CDR3 is CALTWVEGTEAFF. The CDR3, as DNA: TGCGCTCTTACCTGGGTGGAGGGCACTGAAGCTTTCTTT.

The chain is built from TRBV2 and TRBJ1-1; tentative D call: TRBD1 (6 bases). This CDR3 comprises 13 residues. Trimming cost V 7 bases and J 7 bases, with 16 bases left between them. Germline loops: CDR1 SNHLY, CDR2 FYNNEI. The CDR3 is CASNGQRNLEAFF. The CDR3 DNA is TGTGCCAGCAATGGACAGCGAAACCTTGAAGCTTTCTTT.

The chain joins TRBV6-5 to TRBJ1-5, with TRBD1 matching over 8 bases. CDR3 length: 15 residues. Unmatched junction bases numbered 9, after V lost 7 bases and J lost 4 bases. The V gene's germline CDR1 is MNHEY and CDR2 SVGAGI. CDR3 bases: TGTGCCAGCACCCCGGGGGACAGGTGGAATCAGCCCCAGCATTTT. Its translation is CASTPGDRWNQPQHF.

This clone was counted only a few times. The V gene is TRBV10-3, the J gene TRBJ2-1; 10 nucleotides line up with TRBD2. Trimming cost V 5 bases and J 5 bases; bases outside gene matches: 3. The CDR3 spans 14 residues. Germline CDR1 is ENHRY and CDR2 is SYGVKD. CDR3 sequence: CAISRAGGDNEQFF. The DNA for the CDR3 is TGTGCCATCAGTCGAGCGGGAGGGGACAATGAGCAGTTCTTC.

This chain joins TRBV27 and TRBJ2-7, with D hard to call. V dropped 6 bases and J dropped 4 bases, with 16 bases sitting between them. The V gene's germline CDR1 is MNHEY and CDR2 SMNVEV (reference sequence). The CDR3 has 14 amino acids. CDR3 residues: CASRLTPSPYEQYF. The CDR3 nucleotides read TGTGCCAGCAGACTAACGCCTTCTCCGTACGAGCAGTACTTC.

This clone was observed once. The rearrangement uses TRBV5-1 and TRBJ2-5, with TRBD2 as a possible D gene (5 bases). CDR1 is SGHRS, CDR2 YFSETQ, per germline. The CDR3 loop spans 14 amino acids. Between the trimmed V and J ends, which lost 0 bases and 1 base, there was a span of 7 bases. The CDR3 nucleotides are TGCGCCAGCAGCTTGGGAGCGGCCCAAGAGACCCAGTACTTC. Residues: CASSLGAAQETQYF.

The V call is TRBV7-8, the J call TRBJ2-1, with 10 bases lining up with TRBD2. Trimming at V came to 6 bases and at J to 6 bases, leaving 8 bases not matched to a gene. The CDR3 contains 15 residues. From germline, CDR1 is SGHVS and CDR2 FQNEAQ. The CDR3 region is CASSPAGGPSNEQFF. Written as DNA, the CDR3 is TGTGCCAGCAGTCCAGCGGGGGGGCCTTCCAATGAGCAGTTCTTC.

The chain couples TRBV6-1 to TRBJ2-7; 7 bases match TRBD2. Germline-derived CDR1 and CDR2 are MNHNS and SASEGT. The CDR3 extends over 15 amino acids. With 1 base clipped from V and 2 bases from J, the junction kept 5 bases outside the gene matches. As DNA, the CDR3 is TGTGCCAGCAGTGAAGAAAGCGGACTAGCCTACGAGCAGTACTTC. This gives the protein CASSEESGLAYEQYF.

The chain is built from TRBV4-1 and TRBJ1-1; tentative D call: TRBD1 (6 bases). Germline values: CDR1 MGHRA, CDR2 YSYEKL. The CDR3 length is 16 residues. V shed 7 bases and J shed 0 bases, with 18 bases lying between them. The CDR3 bases are TGCGCCAGCACCCCCCGGACAGCCGGAATGAACACTGAAGCTTTCTTT. The encoded protein is CASTPRTAGMNTEAFF.

The gene calls are TRBV29-1 and TRBJ1-5; TRBD1 aligns across 7 bases. The germline CDR1 and CDR2 sequences are SQVTM and ANQGSEA. V dropped 6 bases and J dropped 0; count of bases not matched to a gene: 2. The CDR3 covers 13 residues. In DNA, the CDR3 is TGCAGCGTGGGACAGTATAGCAATCAGCCCCAGCATTTT. Its protein is CSVGQYSNQPQHF.

This chain connects TRBV15 to TRBJ2-1; 7 nucleotides align to TRBD1. This CDR3 region has 13 residues. Trimming at V came to 5 bases and at J to 8 bases, leaving 6 bases not matched to a gene. Germline CDR1 LNHNV, CDR2 YYDKDF (reference sequence). The CDR3 bases are TGTGCCACCAGCGAACGACAGGGTGATGAGCAGTTCTTC. It encodes CATSERQGDEQFF.

This sequence joins TRBV5-1 and TRBJ1-3; D not certain. Deletions cut 1 base from V and 8 bases from J, with 19 bases between. The CDR3 consists of 16 residues. Per the germline V gene, CDR1 is SGHRS and CDR2 is YFSETQ. CDR3 nucleotide sequence: TGCGCCAGCAGCTTGCAACCCGGGTGGACTCAGGACACCATATATTTT. Translating gives CASSLQPGWTQDTIYF.

The chain joins TRBV7-2 to TRBJ2-4; 9 bases fit TRBD1. There are 13 residues in the CDR3. Trimming took 4 bases from V and 6 from J; bases not matched to a gene: 1. Per the germline V gene, CDR1 is SGHTA and CDR2 is FQGNSA. The CDR3 sequence is CASSWGQGNIQYF. DNA of the CDR3: TGTGCCAGCAGCTGGGGACAGGGAAACATTCAGTACTTC.

This clone was seen only a few times. The chain recombines TRBV5-1 with TRBJ2-1; 7 positions match TRBD1. The CDR3 contains 15 residues. Germline V lookup: CDR1 SGHRS, CDR2 YFSETQ. Trimming took 3 bases from V and 0 from J; bases not matched to a gene: 3. For the CDR3, the DNA is TGCGCCAGCAGCTCCGGGACAGACTCCTACAATGAGCAGTTCTTC. Amino acids: CASSSGTDSYNEQFF.

CDR3 amino acids: CASSYEQGSVGEQFF. The CDR3 bases are TGTGCCAGCAGCTACGAGCAGGGATCGGTCGGTGAGCAGTTCTTC. The V and J genes are TRBV7-3 and TRBJ2-1; tentative D call: TRBD1 (5 bases). V gave up 4 bases and J gave up 9 bases, with 19 bases separating them. Per the germline V gene, CDR1 is SGHTA and CDR2 is FQGTGA. This CDR3 spans 15 amino acids.

This clone was detected only once. The chain couples TRBV15 to TRBJ2-3; D uncertain. Germline V gene lookup returns CDR1 LNHNV and CDR2 YYDKDF (reference sequence). Trimming stripped 2 bases from V and 1 base from J, with 10 bases between. The CDR3 contains 15 residues. The CDR3 spells CATSRYEDGTDTQYF. CDR3 sequence (DNA): TGTGCCACCAGCAGATATGAGGATGGCACAGATACGCAGTATTTT. Based on the CDR3 plus reference TRBV15 and TRBJ2-3, the full variable domain is DAMVIQNPRYQVTQFGKPVTLSCSQTLNHNVMYWYQQKSSQAPKLLFHYYDKDFNNEADTPDNFQSRRPNTSFCFLDIRSPGLGDTAMYLCATSRYEDGTDTQYFGPGTRLTVL.

The V call is TRBV30, the J call TRBJ2-7; 8 nucleotides line up with TRBD2. The CDR3 loop spans 19 amino acids. Germline V gene data show CDR1 as GTSNPN and CDR2 as SVGIG (reference sequence). With V trimmed by 0 bases and J by 0 bases, 16 bases remained unmatched. The CDR3 loop is CAWSVPAGLAGYSSYEQYF. In DNA, the CDR3 is TGTGCCTGGAGTGTACCCGCCGGGCTAGCGGGTTATAGCTCCTACGAGCAGTACTTC.

The chain uses TRBV5-4 and TRBJ2-2; 10 bases are shared with TRBD2. This CDR3 is built from 18 residues. Germline V gene lookup returns CDR1 SGHNT and CDR2 YYREEE (reference sequence). The V gene end was trimmed by 0 bases and the J gene end by 7 bases; junction bases not matched to a gene: 12. The CDR3 bases are TGTGCCAGCAGCTTGGACCCCGGACTAGCGGAACTTGGCGGGGAGCTGTTTTTT. Residues: CASSLDPGLAELGGELFF.

The chain uses TRBV7-2 and TRBJ1-1; 8 positions agree with TRBD1. V shed 5 bases, J shed 7 bases, and the junction held 3 bases outside the gene matches. Looked up from germline, CDR1 is SGHTA and CDR2 is FQGNSA. This CDR3 is built from 12 residues. The CDR3: CASSGQGFEAFF. As DNA, the CDR3 is TGTGCCAGCAGCGGACAGGGTTTTGAAGCTTTCTTT.

CDR3 in amino acids: CASSPYNQETQYF. The CDR3 DNA follows: TGTGCCAGCAGTCCTTATAACCAAGAGACCCAGTACTTC. This chain connects TRBV7-8 to TRBJ2-5; D call uncertain. This CDR3 has 13 amino acids. In germline, CDR1 is SGHVS, CDR2 FQNEAQ. The V end lost 6 bases, the J end lost 0 bases, and 8 bases lay between the germline ends.

The chain links TRBV5-1 to TRBJ1-4; TRBD1 might be the D (6 bases). This CDR3 contains 15 residues. CDR1 SGHRS and CDR2 YFSETQ come from the germline V gene. V was pared by 0 bases and J by 5 bases, with 11 bases between. CDR3 in DNA: TGCGCCAGCAGCTTGGAGGGACAATTCAATGAAAAACTGTTTTTT. Encoded protein: CASSLEGQFNEKLFF.

V gene TRBV18 combines with J gene TRBJ1-1; D possibly corresponds to TRBD1 (5 bases). Germline CDR1 is KGHSH and CDR2 is LQKENI. V was cut by 4 bases and J by 3 bases, with 18 bases left in between. The CDR3 has 16 residues. The CDR3 here is CASSLSGSFGYTEAFF. In nucleotides, the CDR3 is TGTGCCAGCTCACTTTCAGGGTCCTTCGGGTACACTGAAGCTTTCTTT.

The J gene is TRBJ1-3, the V gene TRBV5-1; D not certain. CDR3 length: 16 residues. Germline V gives CDR1 SGHRS, CDR2 YFSETQ. V was clipped by 5 bases and J by 0 bases, with 15 bases between them. For the CDR3, the DNA is TGCGCCAGCAGAATAGGACGGGAGCACTCTGGAAACACCATATATTTT. This translates into CASRIGREHSGNTIYF.

CDR3 sequence reads: CATSRDHGTRGNQPQHF. The DNA for the CDR3 is TGTGCCACCAGCAGAGATCACGGGACCAGGGGGAATCAGCCCCAGCATTTT. This chain links TRBV15 with TRBJ1-5, with 7 positions matching TRBD1. There are 17 residues in the CDR3. V lost 0 bases to trimming and J lost 4 bases; unmatched junction nucleotides: 9. CDR1 is LNHNV and CDR2 is YYDKDF in the germline V gene (reference sequence).

J is TRBJ1-2 and V is TRBV10-3, with 8 bases aligning to TRBD1. J lost 1 base, V lost 10 bases, and 5 bases had no gene match. This CDR3 contains 13 residues. The germline V gene has CDR1 ENHRY and CDR2 SYGVKD. CDR3 nucleotides: TGTGCCAGCGGGACAGGCCTTAACTATGGCTACACCTTC. Its translation is CASGTGLNYGYTF.

The V and J genes are TRBV29-1 and TRBJ2-3; TRBD2 matches 8 bases. The germline V gene encodes CDR1 SQVTM and CDR2 ANQGSEA. The CDR3 is 14 residues long. V shed 3 bases and J 5 bases; nucleotides not matched to a gene: 7. CDR3 sequence reads: CSVDPREVRDTQYF. The CDR3 coding sequence is TGCAGCGTTGACCCGCGGGAGGTACGAGATACGCAGTATTTT.

The J gene is TRBJ2-5, the V gene TRBV6-4, with a weak D call TRBD2 (5 bases). Trimming cost V 4 bases and J 5 bases, with 17 bases left between them. CDR3 size: 15 residues. Germline-derived CDR1 and CDR2 are MRHNA and SNTAGT. For the CDR3, the DNA is TGTGCCAGCAGTGTTAAAGCGGAGCCCCGGGAGACCCAGTACTTC. It is translated as CASSVKAEPRETQYF.

The rearrangement links TRBV5-5 to TRBJ1-1; 7 bases map to TRBD1. The CDR3 spans 15 residues. The trim removed 2 bases at V and 0 bases at J, leaving 4 bases unmatched. CDR1 and CDR2 (germline): SGHKS, YYEKEE (reference sequence). The CDR3 coding sequence is TGTGCCAGCAGCTTCCTGACAGGGATGAACACTGAAGCTTTCTTT. Encoded protein: CASSFLTGMNTEAFF.